Each of the 19 T cell receptor beta chains below was sequenced from the same sample in a study of OX40 agonist ivuxolimab in advanced cancers. Sequencing was performed with immunoSEQ multiplex PCR; in TCRdb, only in-frame clones are kept and a portion is missing. The profile shows roughly 86,000 clones, approximately 86% of them singletons. Sequenced material: CD4+ or CD8+ T cells sorted from blood, taken in a trial of the OX40 agonist ivuxolimab. The receptors were sampled from an adult with an advanced solid tumor such as melanoma, head and neck, liver or kidney cancer.

By share, this clone ranks as medium-sized (0.01 to 0.1%). The gene calls are TRBV19 and TRBJ1-6; no definite D call. Germline values: CDR1 LNHDA, CDR2 SQIVND (reference sequence). V dropped 4 bases and J dropped 0 bases, with 16 bases sitting between them. CDR3 length: 18 residues. CDR3 sequence reads: CASSNSWASSSYNSPLHF. For the CDR3, the DNA is TGTGCCAGTAGTAACTCTTGGGCCAGCAGCTCCTATAATTCACCCCTCCACTTT. Supplemented by reference TRBV19 and TRBJ1-6, the full variable domain reads DGGITQSPKYLFRKEGQNVTLSCEQNLNHDAMYWYRQDPGQGLRLIYYSQIVNDFQKGDIAEGYSVSREKKESFPLTVTSAQKNPTAFYLCASSNSWASSSYNSPLHFGNGTRLTVT.

The gene calls are TRBV28 and TRBJ2-7; TRBD2 agrees at 9 bases. Losses at the gene ends were 2 bases for V and 3 bases for J; bases not matched to a gene: 5. The V gene's germline CDR1 is MDHEN and CDR2 SYDVKM. The CDR3 consists of 15 residues. The CDR3 region has the DNA TGTGCCAGCAGTTTAGTCTCTAGCGGGATCTACGAGCAGTACTTC. It specifies CASSLVSSGIYEQYF.

The table lists this clone with a count of one. This rearrangement joins TRBV29-1 to TRBJ1-1; D gene ambiguous. This CDR3 has 13 residues. V gave up 5 bases and J gave up 5 bases, with 15 bases separating them. CDR1 is SQVTM, CDR2 ANQGSEA, per germline. The CDR3 region has the DNA TGCAGCGTTTGGACTGCAGCGGGGACTGAAGCTTTCTTT. This codes for CSVWTAAGTEAFF.

V usage is TRBV5-1 and J usage is TRBJ2-1; 10 bases match TRBD2. Germline assignment: CDR1 SGHRS and CDR2 YFSETQ. This CDR3 comprises 15 residues. The J segment lost 7 bases and the V segment lost 6 bases, leaving 10 bases of the junction unmatched. This CDR3 is CASTRGTSGKNEQFF. In DNA, the CDR3 is TGCGCCAGCACCCGAGGCACTAGCGGGAAGAATGAGCAGTTCTTC.

This chain's CDR3 is CASSVGPFGMDTEAFF. CDR3 bases: TGTGCCAGCAGCGTAGGGCCATTTGGTATGGACACTGAAGCTTTCTTT. The rearrangement uses TRBV9 and TRBJ1-1, with D unresolved. V was shortened by 0 bases and J by 3 bases, with 15 bases between the two germline ends. This CDR3 comprises 16 residues. Germline V CDR1 and CDR2: SGDLS, YYNGEE.

The CDR3 loop reads CAWRGQPNSPLHF. CDR3 DNA sequence: TGTGCCTGGAGGGGACAGCCTAATTCACCCCTCCACTTT. The chain recombines TRBV30 with TRBJ1-6, with TRBD1 matching 7 bases. Germline CDR1 GTSNPN, CDR2 SVGIG (reference sequence). This CDR3 contains 13 residues. With V trimmed by 3 bases and J by 6 bases, 2 bases remained unmatched.

V usage is TRBV28 and J usage is TRBJ1-5; D is perhaps TRBD1 (6 bases). This CDR3 comprises 16 residues. V was clipped by 1 base and J by 0 bases, with 10 bases between them. The V gene's germline CDR1 is MDHEN and CDR2 SYDVKM. Here the CDR3 reads CASSLYRANSNQPQHF. As DNA, the CDR3 is TGTGCCAGCAGTTTATACAGGGCTAATAGCAATCAGCCCCAGCATTTT.

There are many counts of this clone. The chain employs TRBV6-5 and TRBJ1-1, with D possibly matching TRBD1 (5 bases). CDR1 and CDR2 from the germline V gene are MNHEY and SVGAGI. The CDR3 has 14 amino acids. Trimming pared 6 bases from V and 1 base from J, leaving 12 bases between. In DNA, the CDR3 is TGTGCCAGCAGGTCCAGGGTACGGAACACTGAAGCTTTCTTT. This codes for CASRSRVRNTEAFF.

The chain is built from TRBV28 and TRBJ2-1; 10 bases agree with TRBD2. CDR1 is MDHEN, CDR2 SYDVKM, per germline. There are 17 residues in the CDR3. J was trimmed by 7 bases and V by 5 bases; bases with no gene match: 14. The CDR3 DNA follows: TGTGCCAGCAGTCCATATCCGACTAGCGGGTACTTTAATGAGCAGTTCTTC. It encodes CASSPYPTSGYFNEQFF.

V gene TRBV11-2 combines with J gene TRBJ1-1; TRBD1 agrees at 7 bases. Looked up from germline, CDR1 is SGHAT and CDR2 is FQNNGV. V shed 3 bases, J shed 8 bases, and the junction held 3 bases outside the gene matches. This CDR3 comprises 12 residues. The CDR3: CASSFDRVEAFF. CDR3 in DNA: TGTGCCAGCAGCTTTGACAGGGTCGAAGCTTTCTTT.

The gene calls are TRBV10-2 and TRBJ1-3; 9 bases match TRBD1. This CDR3 is 15 amino acids long. The trim removed 2 bases at V and 4 bases at J, leaving 3 bases unmatched. Germline CDR1 is WSHSY and CDR2 is SAAADI. The CDR3 region has the DNA TGCGCCAGCAGTGAGACAGGGGGCGCCGGAAACACCATATATTTT. Protein: CASSETGGAGNTIYF.

This chain joins TRBV7-9 and TRBJ2-5; 12 bases fit TRBD2. V was pared by 6 bases and J by 3 bases, with 5 bases of the junction left unmatched. Germline V CDR1 and CDR2: SEHNR, FQNEAQ (reference sequence). The CDR3 spans 15 residues. The DNA of the CDR3 is TGTGCCAGCAGACCTAGCGGGGGGGCCAAAGAGACCCAGTACTTC. Amino acid sequence: CASRPSGGAKETQYF.

The J gene is TRBJ1-5, the V gene TRBV7-2, with 7 bases fitting TRBD1. CDR3 length: 15 residues. Losses at the gene ends were 3 bases for V and 2 bases for J; bases not matched to a gene: 4. The germline V gene encodes CDR1 SGHTA and CDR2 FQGNSA. CDR3 in DNA: TGTGCCAGCAGCTTGTCGACAGGGCGCAATCAGCCCCAGCATTTT. As protein: CASSLSTGRNQPQHF.

This rearrangement joins TRBV28 to TRBJ1-5, with no clear D. Trimming took 4 bases from V and 0 from J, leaving 13 bases between them. The germline gives CDR1 MDHEN, CDR2 SYDVKM. The CDR3 spans 16 residues. CDR3 in amino acids: CASSSEQWYSNQPQHF. In DNA, the CDR3 is TGTGCCAGCAGTTCGGAACAGTGGTATAGCAATCAGCCCCAGCATTTT. The whole variable domain, remainder taken from reference TRBV28 and TRBJ1-5, is DVKVTQSSRYLVKRTGEKVFLECVQDMDHENMFWYRQDPGLGLRLIYFSYDVKMKEKGDIPEGYSVSREKKERFSLILESASTNQTSMYLCASSSEQWYSNQPQHFGDGTRLSIL.

This clone was seen more than once but under ten times. V gene TRBV19 combines with J gene TRBJ1-6; D is perhaps TRBD1 (5 bases). Trimming cost V 8 bases and J 1 base, with 6 bases left between them. Germline V gives CDR1 LNHDA, CDR2 SQIVND (reference sequence). This CDR3 contains 13 residues. CDR3 region: CASGTSYNSPLHF. Here the CDR3 DNA reads TGTGCCAGTGGGACGTCCTATAATTCACCCCTCCACTTT. Filled out from reference TRBV19 and TRBJ1-6, the complete variable domain reads DGGITQSPKYLFRKEGQNVTLSCEQNLNHDAMYWYRQDPGQGLRLIYYSQIVNDFQKGDIAEGYSVSREKKESFPLTVTSAQKNPTAFYLCASGTSYNSPLHFGNGTRLTVT.

This clone came up once. V gene TRBV28 combines with J gene TRBJ2-3, with a possible D match to TRBD1 (6 bases). The CDR3 sequence is 14 residues long. The ends were cut back, 2 bases at V and 6 bases at J, with 12 bases in the middle. Per germline, CDR1 MDHEN and CDR2 SYDVKM. CDR3 bases: TGTGCCAGCAGTTTAGTGGGGGCCGGGGATACGCAGTATTTT. Its protein is CASSLVGAGDTQYF.

This chain joins TRBV6-1 and TRBJ2-7, with D possibly TRBD1 on 6 matching bases. CDR3 length: 11 residues. Deletions cut 5 bases from V and 5 bases from J, with 7 bases between. Germline loops: CDR1 MNHNS, CDR2 SASEGT. The CDR3 protein is CASSYRDEQYF. DNA of the CDR3: TGTGCCAGCAGTTACAGGGACGAGCAGTACTTC.

V is TRBV5-6 and J is TRBJ2-5, with a weak D call TRBD1 (6 bases). Germline CDR1 and CDR2: SGHDT and YYEEEE. Trimming took 3 bases from V and 1 from J, leaving 16 bases between them. This CDR3 has 16 amino acids. Written as DNA, the CDR3 is TGTGCCAGCAGCTCTAGACAGGTCTGGGCCCAAGAGACCCAGTACTTC. This gives the protein CASSSRQVWAQETQYF.

The DNA for the CDR3 is TGTGCCAGCAGTTCGCAGGGGTTTCGCTCTGGGGCCAACGTCCTGACTTTC. It yields the protein CASSSQGFRSGANVLTF. The rearrangement links TRBV2 to TRBJ2-6, with a tentative D call TRBD1 (6 bases). V lost 5 bases and J 0 bases, leaving 14 bases between the germline ends. CDR3 length equals 17 residues. Germline V gene data show CDR1 as SNHLY and CDR2 as FYNNEI.